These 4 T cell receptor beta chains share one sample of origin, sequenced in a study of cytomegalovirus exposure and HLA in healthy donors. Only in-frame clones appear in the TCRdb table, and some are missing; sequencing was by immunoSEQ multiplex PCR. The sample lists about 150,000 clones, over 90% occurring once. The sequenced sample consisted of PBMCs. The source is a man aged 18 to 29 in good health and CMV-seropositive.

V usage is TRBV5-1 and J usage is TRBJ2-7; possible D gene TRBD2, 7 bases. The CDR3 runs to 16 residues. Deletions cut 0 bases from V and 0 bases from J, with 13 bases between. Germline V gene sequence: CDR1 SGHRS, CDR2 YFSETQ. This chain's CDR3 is CASSLAGGGASYEQYF. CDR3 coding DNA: TGCGCCAGCAGCTTGGCCGGCGGGGGCGCCTCCTACGAGCAGTACTTC.

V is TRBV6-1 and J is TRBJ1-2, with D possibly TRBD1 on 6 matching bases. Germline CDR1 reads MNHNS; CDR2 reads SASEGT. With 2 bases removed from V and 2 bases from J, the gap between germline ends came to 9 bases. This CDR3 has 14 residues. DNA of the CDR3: TGTGCCAGCAGTGAAACAGGGAAAAACTATGGCTACACCTTC. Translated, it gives CASSETGKNYGYTF.

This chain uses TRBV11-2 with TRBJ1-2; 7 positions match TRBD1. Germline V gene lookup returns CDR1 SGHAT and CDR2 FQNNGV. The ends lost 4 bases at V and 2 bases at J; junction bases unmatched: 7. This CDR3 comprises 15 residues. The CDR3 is CASSSHKTGNYGYTF. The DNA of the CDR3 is TGTGCCAGCAGCTCACACAAGACAGGGAACTATGGCTACACCTTC.

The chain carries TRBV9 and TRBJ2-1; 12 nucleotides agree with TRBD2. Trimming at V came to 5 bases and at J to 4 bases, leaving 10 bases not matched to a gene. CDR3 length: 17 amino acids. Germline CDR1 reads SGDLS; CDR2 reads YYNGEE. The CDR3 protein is CASSRTSGTGRYNEQFF. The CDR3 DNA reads TGTGCCAGCAGTAGGACTAGCGGGACGGGTAGATACAATGAGCAGTTCTTC.